This TCR beta chain was profiled in a study of T cell changes during pregnancy in multiple sclerosis (dated by TCRdb to about 2019). For the wider study: In women with multiple sclerosis, the researchers looked at how the T cell repertoire shifted as pregnancy progressed.

A note on this clone: There is no known antigen for this receptor. The record has no base qualities; no much larger clone is one base away.

Relative to germline, V is missing 3 bases and J is missing 2 bases, with 20 bases of the junction outside any gene match. Its CDR3 holds 20 amino acids, cysteine through phenylalanine. The DNA shown is the 60-base CDR3, in frame from base 1. The germline V gene (reference sequence) gives CDR1 as LNHDA and CDR2 as SQIVND. Library construction relied on the immunoSEQ multiplex PCR assay. This immuneACCESS table, as held by TCRdb, lists in-frame sequences with V and J called but not all clones. Of the missing ones, under half trace to an unresolved V gene in checked studies; the others have no known cause. In all, the sample holds about 77,000 clones, and about 93% of those were seen once. The ten biggest clones cover 2.6% of the sample.

The source material was peripheral blood, sampled after pregnancy. The chain employs TRBV19 and TRBJ2-5, and TRBD2 matches 8 of the central bases. The source of this sequence is a female donor in good health, enrolled as a control in a pregnancy study. The CDR3 has the sequence CASSMHRSSGRGDLQETQYF. The nucleotides read TGTGCCAGTAGTATGCATCGTTCGAGCGGGAGAGGGGACTTACAAGAGACCCAGTACTTC. Full variable domain (CDR3 extended with the reference TRBV19 and TRBJ2-5 proteins): DGGITQSPKYLFRKEGQNVTLSCEQNLNHDAMYWYRQDPGQGLRLIYYSQIVNDFQKGDIAEGYSVSREKKESFPLTVTSAQKNPTAFYLCASSMHRSSGRGDLQETQYFGPGTRLLVL.